The 8 T cell receptor beta chains given below trace back to one sample, sequenced in a study of shared clonotypes between healthy human individuals. TCRdb's copy holds only in-frame clones and misses some; the assay was immunoSEQ multiplex PCR. This table holds around 510,000 clones, more than 95% found once. Material for sequencing was naive CD4+ T cells sorted from blood. The subset denotes: CD45RA+ positively selected. All receptors derive from a woman in her 30s in good health.

CDR3 nucleotides: TGTGCCAGCAGCCTACAGGGGGTTGAAGAGACCCAGTACTTC. Its translation: CASSLQGVEETQYF. This chain joins TRBV5-4 and TRBJ2-5; 8 positions agree with TRBD1. This CDR3 contains 14 residues. In germline, CDR1 is SGHNT, CDR2 YYREEE (reference sequence). V lost 4 bases to trimming and J lost 3 bases; unmatched junction nucleotides: 5.

The J gene is TRBJ1-5, the V gene TRBV28; D is ambiguous. V lost 6 bases, J lost 4 bases, and 7 bases lay in between. CDR1 and CDR2 from the germline V gene are MDHEN and SYDVKM. The length of the CDR3 is 12 residues. Here the CDR3 reads CASRLINQPQHF. The CDR3 DNA follows: TGTGCCAGCAGACTTATAAATCAGCCCCAGCATTTT.

This CDR3 is CASSRLSGRAREVTDTQYF. CDR3 nucleotide sequence: TGTGCCAGCAGTAGACTAAGCGGGAGGGCCAGAGAGGTAACGGATACGCAGTATTTT. The rearrangement uses TRBV2 and TRBJ2-3; TRBD2 matches 10 bases. This CDR3 region has 19 residues. In germline, CDR1 is SNHLY, CDR2 FYNNEI. V dropped 5 bases and J dropped 6; count of bases not matched to a gene: 20.

The rearrangement joins TRBV7-9 to TRBJ2-1; D perhaps matches TRBD1 (6 bases). The V end was cut by 5 bases, the J end by 7 bases, with 9 bases between. Germline V CDR1 and CDR2: SEHNR, FQNEAQ (reference sequence). The CDR3 spans 12 residues. CDR3 residues: CASSTQGNEQFF. The DNA for the CDR3 is TGTGCCAGCAGCACTCAGGGGAATGAGCAGTTCTTC.

The rearrangement joins TRBV7-2 to TRBJ2-2, with 11 bases lining up with TRBD2. The CDR3 sequence is 19 residues long. CDR1 is SGHTA, CDR2 FQGNSA, per germline. With V trimmed by 1 base and J by 7 bases, 14 bases remained unmatched. The CDR3 DNA follows: TGTGCCAGCAGCTTAGATCCCCGGGGCCTAGCGGGGGGCGACGGGGAGCTGTTTTTT. Its translation is CASSLDPRGLAGGDGELFF.

This clone came up a few times. The chain recombines TRBV25-1 with TRBJ1-2; D unclear. Per germline, CDR1 MGHDK and CDR2 SYGVNS. V shed 0 bases and J shed 7 bases, with 3 bases lying between them. The length of the CDR3 is 11 residues. This chain's CDR3 is CASSEYSGYTF. The DNA for the CDR3 is TGTGCCAGCAGTGAATATAGTGGCTACACCTTC.

J is TRBJ2-7 and V is TRBV19, with TRBD2 identical over 8 bases. Germline-derived CDR1 and CDR2 are LNHDA and SQIVND (reference sequence). The trim removed 2 bases at V and 1 base at J, leaving 4 bases unmatched. CDR3 length: 15 amino acids. CDR3 protein: CASSIRGLDSYEQYF. Written as DNA, the CDR3 is TGTGCCAGTAGTATAAGGGGACTAGATTCCTACGAGCAGTACTTC.

Concerning this clone itself: Its ends do not fully match the called genes, so a read error is possible. V gene TRBV29-1 combines with J gene TRBJ2-7, with D unresolved. The CDR3 runs 11 residues. Germline CDR1 and CDR2: SQVTM and ANQGSEA. CDR3 protein: CSVELADERYF. The CDR3 region has the DNA TGCAGCGTTGAATTAGCTGACGAGCGGTACTTC.